The clone carrying this TCR beta chain was detected only once. These data belong to a study of blood T cell repertoires in COVID-19. As for the study in general: The cDNA or gDNA used as material had been derived from T cells, B-cell-depleted T cells, or PBMCs.

Trimming removed 6 bases at V and 4 bases at J, with 14 bases between. The CDR3 runs 14 residues. The germline gives CDR1 SGHDT, CDR2 YYEEEE. Cohort allocation depended upon clinical history that participants reported. Two negative PCRs, clearance, or symptom resolution characterized the recovered Cohort 3 donors. Original processing methods: By means of reference gene primer amplification, nucleated cell counts were estimated. The protocol was immunoSEQ multiplex PCR, while the TCRdb copy is restricted to in-frame clones and leaves out a portion. V, J and clone size derive from that table, while D and trimming were established from the DNA sequence. The sample shows 360,000 or so clones, less than 90% of them seen only once.

The gene calls are TRBV5-6 and TRBJ1-5, with a tentative D call TRBD1 (5 bases). Sequenced material: PBMCs or T cells enriched from blood (not recorded which). The clonotype originates from a woman under 40 who had recovered from COVID-19. The CDR3 nucleotides read TGTGCCAGCACCCTGGGGGGGGAAAATCAGCCCCAGCATTTT. Translating it yields CASTLGGENQPQHF.